This TCR beta chain was sequenced in a study of memory CD4+ T cells and cytomegalovirus serostatus. Study-wide points: CD4+ memory repertoires contained about two fifths of the 164 reported CMV TCRbeta sequences.

Some clones are missing from TCRdb's copy, which holds only in-frame ones; the method was immunoSEQ multiplex PCR. The repertoire holds some 95,000 clones, with 80% as singletons. Single viable CD3+CD4+CD8-CD45RO+ cells were sorted as the memory CD4+ T cells. For this clone: What it recognizes is unknown.

The sequencing sample was made of memory CD4+ T cells from blood. The clonotype was recovered from an adult in good health and CMV-seropositive.

CDR3 residues: CASSSGVYEQYF. The CDR3 bases are TGTGCCAGCTCCTCGGGGGTTTACGAGCAGTACTTC. The genes are TRBV6-1 and TRBJ2-7; weak D call: TRBD2 (6 bases). V lost 8 bases and J 4 bases, leaving 12 bases between the germline ends. The CDR3 totals 12 residues. Germline V CDR1 and CDR2: MNHNS, SASEGT.